The rows below give T cell receptor beta chains drawn from one sample of a study of T cell changes during pregnancy in multiple sclerosis. Here immunoSEQ multiplex PCR was the method, and the copy in TCRdb shows in-frame clones only, minus some. This sample yields some 97,000 clones, of which 90% to 95% are seen a single time; approximately 1% belongs to the top ten. This sample comprised peripheral blood, obtained before pregnancy. All receptors come from a female donor with multiple sclerosis, enrolled in a pregnancy study. Both conserved end residues are part of each CDR3. D genes are given only for firm matches. Rows may omit the clone size; those that give it use once, few, many or a size class.

J: TRBJ2-7; size: .; V: TRBV7-6; D: .; DNA: TGTGCCAGCAGCTTAGCAGAGGAACGGGGCGAGCAGTACTTC; CDR3: CASSLAEERGEQYF
J: TRBJ1-1; size: .; V: TRBV5-4; D: TRBD1; DNA: TGTGCCAGCAGCCCCACAGGGGGATACACTGAAGCTTTCTTT; CDR3: CASSPTGGYTEAFF
J: TRBJ1-3; size: .; V: TRBV19; D: .; DNA: TGTGCCAGTAGTATATTCCTGTGGGCAGGGGCTGGAAACACCATATATTTT; CDR3: CASSIFLWAGAGNTIYF
J: TRBJ1-1; size: .; V: TRBV7-9; D: TRBD1; DNA: TGTGCCAGCAGCTTAGTACCGGGACAGATAGTAAACACTGAAGCTTTCTTT; CDR3: CASSLVPGQIVNTEAFF
J: TRBJ1-3; size: .; V: TRBV5-8; D: .; DNA: TGTGCCAGCAGCTCCCGGGTCATGAGCTCTGGAAACACCATATATTTT; CDR3: CASSSRVMSSGNTIYF
J: TRBJ1-1; size: .; V: TRBV5-1; D: TRBD1; DNA: TGCGCCAGCAGCCAGTCGGGACAGGGGTCTTTCTTT; CDR3: CASSQSGQGSFF
J: TRBJ2-3; size: .; V: TRBV2; D: .; DNA: TGTGCCAGCTCCAGAACTAGTAGAGCAGATACGCAGTATTTT; CDR3: CASSRTSRADTQYF
J: TRBJ1-4; size: .; V: TRBV29-1; D: TRBD1; DNA: TGCAGCGTATCCGGACAGGGGATCTATGAAAAACTGTTTTTT; CDR3: CSVSGQGIYEKLFF
J: TRBJ2-5; size: once; V: TRBV28; D: TRBD2; DNA: TGTGCCAGCAGTTCCCAAACCGGGACTAGCGGGCGGGGAGAGACCCAGTACTTC; CDR3: CASSSQTGTSGRGETQYF
J: TRBJ2-1; size: .; V: TRBV9; D: .; DNA: TGTGCCAGCAGCGTAACGAAGCGGCGCGACAATGAGCAGTTCTTC; CDR3: CASSVTKRRDNEQFF
J: TRBJ1-1; size: .; V: TRBV9; D: .; DNA: TGTGCCAGCAGCGTATCGAGGAACACTGAAGCTTTCTTT; CDR3: CASSVSRNTEAFF
J: TRBJ2-7; size: .; V: TRBV28; D: .; DNA: TGTGCCAGCAGTCTACCCTGGGGGGACGAGCAGTACTTC; CDR3: CASSLPWGDEQYF
J: TRBJ2-7; size: .; V: TRBV7-8; D: TRBD1; DNA: TGTGCCAGCAGCCCATTCGGACAGGGGCGACCCTACGAGCAGTACTTC; CDR3: CASSPFGQGRPYEQYF
J: TRBJ2-7; size: .; V: TRBV28; D: .; DNA: TGTGCCAGCAGTTTATCCGCCTACGAGCAGTACTTC; CDR3: CASSLSAYEQYF
J: TRBJ2-1; size: .; V: TRBV7-9; D: TRBD2; DNA: TGTGCCAGCAGCCGGACCCCTAGCGGTCGCTCCTACAATGAGCAGTTCTTC; CDR3: CASSRTPSGRSYNEQFF
J: TRBJ2-7; size: .; V: TRBV4-1; D: TRBD2; DNA: TGCGCCAGCAGCCAAAGGGCTAGCGGGAGGCAGTACTTC; CDR3: CASSQRASGRQYF
J: TRBJ2-7; size: .; V: TRBV4-2; D: TRBD2; DNA: TGTGCCAGCAGCCCCGAAGCGGGAGGGCCTTACGAGCAGTACTTC; CDR3: CASSPEAGGPYEQYF